This TCR beta chain derives from a study of a mutant IDH1 vaccine in newly diagnosed glioma. Study summary: Patients were given eight vaccinations, scheduled in weeks 1, 3, 5, 7, 11, 15, 19 and 23. Beginning 4-6 weeks after radiotherapy alone, or with temozolomide cycles, vaccination took place. Treated patients had a mean age of about 37 years and a sex split that was around 62% male and about 40% female.

With respect to this clone: Its antigen is not known.

Trimming at V came to 1 base and at J to 7 bases, leaving 7 bases not matched to a gene. This CDR3 region has 16 residues. Looked up from germline, CDR1 is SGHTA and CDR2 is FQGNSA. Time point defined: week 23, last vaccination. The investigators gave 300 ug of mutant IDH1 20-mer peptide in each vaccine dose, together with topical imiquimod. The donor cohort comprised cases of new WHO grade 3 or 4 IDH1-mutant, ATRX-lost astrocytoma. Measured with immunoSEQ multiplex PCR; TCRdb has only the in-frame clones, and not every one. The sample lists around 30,000 clones, over 75% occurring once. The receptor's source is a man in his forties or fifties with glioma. The rearrangement uses TRBV7-2 and TRBJ2-1; 10 nucleotides match TRBD2. This specimen was PBMCs, taken from a glioma patient whose treatment included an IDH1 peptide vaccine. The chain's CDR3 is CASSLELAGGRNEQFF. In DNA form, the CDR3 reads TGTGCCAGCAGCTTAGAATTAGCGGGGGGCAGAAATGAGCAGTTCTTC. Supplemented by reference TRBV7-2 and TRBJ2-1, the full variable domain reads GAGVSQSPSNKVTEKGKDVELRCDPISGHTALYWYRQSLGQGLEFLIYFQGNSAPDKSGLPSDRFSAERTGGSVSTLTIQRTQQEDSAVYLCASSLELAGGRNEQFFGPGTRLTVL.